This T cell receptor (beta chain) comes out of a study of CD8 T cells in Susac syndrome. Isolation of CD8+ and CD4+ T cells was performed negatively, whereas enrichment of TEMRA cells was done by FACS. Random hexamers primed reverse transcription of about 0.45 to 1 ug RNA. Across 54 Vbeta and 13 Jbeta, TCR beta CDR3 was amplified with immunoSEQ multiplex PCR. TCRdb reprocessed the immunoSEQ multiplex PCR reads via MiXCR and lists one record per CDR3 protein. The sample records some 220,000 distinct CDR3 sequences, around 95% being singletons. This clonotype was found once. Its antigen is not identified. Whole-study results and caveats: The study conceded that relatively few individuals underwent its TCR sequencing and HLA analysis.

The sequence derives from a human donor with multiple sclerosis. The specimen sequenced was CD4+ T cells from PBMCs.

Written as DNA, the CDR3 is TGCAGCGTGGAAACCCACAGGGGGACCCTTCCAAACGAGCAGTACTTC. Translating gives CSVETHRGTLPNEQYF. This chain joins TRBV29-1 and TRBJ2-7; 8 bases align to TRBD1. Germline values: CDR1 SQVTM, CDR2 ANQGSEA. The CDR3 has 16 residues. The V segment lost 6 bases and the J segment 5 bases; nucleotides outside the gene matches: 18.